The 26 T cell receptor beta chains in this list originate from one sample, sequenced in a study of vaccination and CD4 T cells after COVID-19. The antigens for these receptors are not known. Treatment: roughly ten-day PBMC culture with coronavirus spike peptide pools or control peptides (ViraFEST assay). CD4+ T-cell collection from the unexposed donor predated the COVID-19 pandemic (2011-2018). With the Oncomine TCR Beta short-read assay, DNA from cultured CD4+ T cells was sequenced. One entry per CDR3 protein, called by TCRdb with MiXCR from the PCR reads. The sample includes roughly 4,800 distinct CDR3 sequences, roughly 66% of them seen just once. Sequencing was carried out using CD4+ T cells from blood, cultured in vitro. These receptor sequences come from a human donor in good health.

The CDR3 region is CASSYDAQDLINYGYTF. CDR3 sequence (DNA): TGTGCCAGCAGTTACGACGCACAGGACCTTATCAACTATGGCTACACCTTC. The genes are TRBV6-5 and TRBJ1-2; perhaps TRBD1 as D (5 bases). Trimming left V 2 bases short and J 2 bases short, with 18 bases between. This CDR3 has 17 amino acids. CDR1 and CDR2 from the germline V gene are MNHEY and SVGAGI.

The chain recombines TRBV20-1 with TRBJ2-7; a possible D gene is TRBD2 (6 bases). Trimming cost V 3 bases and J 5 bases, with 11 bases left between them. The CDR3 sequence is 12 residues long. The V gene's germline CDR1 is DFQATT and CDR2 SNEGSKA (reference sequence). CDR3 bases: TGCAGTGCTAGGGGAGCGGGCCACGAGCAGTACTTC. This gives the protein CSARGAGHEQYF.

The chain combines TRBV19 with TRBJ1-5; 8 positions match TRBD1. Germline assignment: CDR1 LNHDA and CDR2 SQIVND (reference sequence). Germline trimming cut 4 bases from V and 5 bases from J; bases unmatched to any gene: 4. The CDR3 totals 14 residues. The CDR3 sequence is CASSTTGGHQPQHF. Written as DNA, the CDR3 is TGTGCCAGTAGTACCACAGGGGGACATCAGCCCCAGCATTTT.

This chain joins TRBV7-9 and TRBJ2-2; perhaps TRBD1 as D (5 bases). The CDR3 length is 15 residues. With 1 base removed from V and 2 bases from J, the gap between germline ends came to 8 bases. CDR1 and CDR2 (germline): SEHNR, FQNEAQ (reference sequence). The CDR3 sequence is CASSLGQGNTGELFF. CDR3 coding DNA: TGTGCCAGCAGCTTAGGCCAGGGCAACACCGGGGAGCTGTTTTTT.

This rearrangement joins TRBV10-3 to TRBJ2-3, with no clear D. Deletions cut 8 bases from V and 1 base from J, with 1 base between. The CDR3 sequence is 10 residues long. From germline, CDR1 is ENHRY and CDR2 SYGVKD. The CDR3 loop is CAIGTDTQYF. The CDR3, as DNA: TGTGCCATCGGCACAGATACGCAGTATTTT.

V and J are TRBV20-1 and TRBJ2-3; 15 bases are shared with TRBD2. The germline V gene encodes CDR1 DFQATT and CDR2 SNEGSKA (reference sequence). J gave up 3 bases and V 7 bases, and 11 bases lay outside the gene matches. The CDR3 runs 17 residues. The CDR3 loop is CSVGTGLAGGPTDTQYF. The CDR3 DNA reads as TGCAGTGTCGGGACCGGACTAGCGGGGGGGCCAACAGATACGCAGTATTTT.

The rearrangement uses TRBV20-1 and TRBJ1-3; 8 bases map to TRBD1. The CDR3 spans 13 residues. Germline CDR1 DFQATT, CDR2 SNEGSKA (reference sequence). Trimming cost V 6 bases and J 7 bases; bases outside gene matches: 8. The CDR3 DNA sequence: TGCAGTGCACAACCGGGACAGGCTAACACCATATATTTT. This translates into CSAQPGQANTIYF.

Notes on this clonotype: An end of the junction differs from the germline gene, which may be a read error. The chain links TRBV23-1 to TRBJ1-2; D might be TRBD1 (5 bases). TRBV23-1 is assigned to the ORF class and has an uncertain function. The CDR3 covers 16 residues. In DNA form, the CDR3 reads TGCGCCAGTAGTCAAGTTGTCAGGGAAAGGGACTATGGCTACACCTTC. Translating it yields CASSQVVRERDYGYTF.

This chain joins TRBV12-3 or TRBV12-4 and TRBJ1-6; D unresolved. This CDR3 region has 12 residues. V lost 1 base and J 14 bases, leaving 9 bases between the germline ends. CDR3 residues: CASSLGYSALHF. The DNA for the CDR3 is TGTGCCAGCAGTTTAGGGTACTCGGCCCTCCACTTT.

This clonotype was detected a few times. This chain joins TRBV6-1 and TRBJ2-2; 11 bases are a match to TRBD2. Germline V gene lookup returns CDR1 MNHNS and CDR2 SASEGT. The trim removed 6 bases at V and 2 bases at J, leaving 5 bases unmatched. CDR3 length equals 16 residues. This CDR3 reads CASRRLAGGNTGELFF. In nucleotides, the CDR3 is TGTGCCAGCAGGCGGCTAGCGGGGGGAAACACCGGGGAGCTGTTTTTT.

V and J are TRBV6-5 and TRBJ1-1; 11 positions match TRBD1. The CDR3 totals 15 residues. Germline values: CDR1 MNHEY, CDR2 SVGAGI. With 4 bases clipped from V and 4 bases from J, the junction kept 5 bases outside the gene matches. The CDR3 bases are TGTGCCAGCAGTTTCGGGGGACAGGGGGGCACTGAAGCTTTCTTT. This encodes CASSFGGQGGTEAFF.

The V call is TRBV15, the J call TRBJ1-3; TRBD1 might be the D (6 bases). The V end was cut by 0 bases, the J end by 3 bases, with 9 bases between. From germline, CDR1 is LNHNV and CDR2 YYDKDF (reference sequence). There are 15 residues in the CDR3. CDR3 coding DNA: TGTGCCACCAGCAGAGATTACAGGGATGGAAACACCATATATTTT. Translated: CATSRDYRDGNTIYF.

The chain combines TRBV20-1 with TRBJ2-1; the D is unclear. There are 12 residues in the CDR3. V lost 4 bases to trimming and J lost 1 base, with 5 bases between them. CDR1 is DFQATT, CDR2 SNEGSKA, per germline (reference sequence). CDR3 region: CSATGSYNEQFF. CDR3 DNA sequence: TGCAGTGCTACAGGATCCTACAATGAGCAGTTCTTC.

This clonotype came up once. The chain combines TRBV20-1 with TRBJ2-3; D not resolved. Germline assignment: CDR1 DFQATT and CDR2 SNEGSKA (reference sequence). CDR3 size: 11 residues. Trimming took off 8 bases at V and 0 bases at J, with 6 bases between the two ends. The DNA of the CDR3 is TGCAGTTCCGAAAGCACAGATACGCAGTATTTT. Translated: CSSESTDTQYF.

The CDR3 loop reads CASRQGTTGELFF. The DNA of the CDR3 is TGTGCCAGCCGACAGGGTACCACCGGGGAGCTGTTTTTT. The chain employs TRBV25-1 and TRBJ2-2, with 7 nucleotides matching TRBD1. V trimming: 8 bases; J trimming: 4 bases; junction bases outside the gene matches: 4. CDR3 length: 13 residues. CDR1 and CDR2 (germline): MGHDK, SYGVNS.

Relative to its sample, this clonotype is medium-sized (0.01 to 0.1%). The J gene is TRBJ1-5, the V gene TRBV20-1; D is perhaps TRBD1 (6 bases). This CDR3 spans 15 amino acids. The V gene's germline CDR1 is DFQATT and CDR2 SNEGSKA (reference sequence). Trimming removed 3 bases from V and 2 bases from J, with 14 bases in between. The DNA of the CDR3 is TGCAGTGCTAGGGTGGGTCCAGGGGGCAATCAGCCCCAGCATTTT. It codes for CSARVGPGGNQPQHF.

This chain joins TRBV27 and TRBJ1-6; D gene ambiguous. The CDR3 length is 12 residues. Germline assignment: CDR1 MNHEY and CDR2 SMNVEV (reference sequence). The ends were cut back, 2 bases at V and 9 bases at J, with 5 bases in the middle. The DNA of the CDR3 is TGTGCCAGCAGTTTAAGATCTTCACCCCTCCACTTT. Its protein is CASSLRSSPLHF.

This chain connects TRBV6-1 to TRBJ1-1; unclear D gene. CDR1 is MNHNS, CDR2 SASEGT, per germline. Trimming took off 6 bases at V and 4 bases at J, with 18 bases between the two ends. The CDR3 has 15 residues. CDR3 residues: CASSRGRVGSTEAFF. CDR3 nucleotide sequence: TGTGCCAGCAGCCGCGGTAGGGTTGGGAGCACTGAAGCTTTCTTT.

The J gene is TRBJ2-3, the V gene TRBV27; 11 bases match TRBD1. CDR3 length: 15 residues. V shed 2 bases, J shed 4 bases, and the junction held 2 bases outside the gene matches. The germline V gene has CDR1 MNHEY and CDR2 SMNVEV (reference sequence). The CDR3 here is CASSLGTGGPDTQYF. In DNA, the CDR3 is TGTGCCAGCAGTTTAGGGACAGGGGGGCCAGATACGCAGTATTTT.

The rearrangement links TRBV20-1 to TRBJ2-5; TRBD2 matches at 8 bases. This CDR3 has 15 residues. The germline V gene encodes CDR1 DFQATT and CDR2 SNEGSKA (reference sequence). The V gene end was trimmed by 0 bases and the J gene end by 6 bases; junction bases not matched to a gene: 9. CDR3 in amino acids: CSARDPRGGGQTQYF. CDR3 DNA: TGCAGTGCTAGAGATCCCCGGGGGGGGGGACAGACCCAGTACTTC.

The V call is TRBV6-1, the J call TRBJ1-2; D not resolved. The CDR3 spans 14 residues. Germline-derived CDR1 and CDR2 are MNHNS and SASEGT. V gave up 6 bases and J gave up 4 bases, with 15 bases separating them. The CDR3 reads CASRAPQRSYGYTF. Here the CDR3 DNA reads TGTGCCAGCAGGGCGCCACAAAGAAGCTATGGCTACACCTTC.

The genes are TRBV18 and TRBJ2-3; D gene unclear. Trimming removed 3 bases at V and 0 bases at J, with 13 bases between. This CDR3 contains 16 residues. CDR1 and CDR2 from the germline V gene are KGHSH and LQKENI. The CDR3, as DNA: TGTGCCAGCTCACCTCTTCCCCAGGCGAGCACAGATACGCAGTATTTT. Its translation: CASSPLPQASTDTQYF.

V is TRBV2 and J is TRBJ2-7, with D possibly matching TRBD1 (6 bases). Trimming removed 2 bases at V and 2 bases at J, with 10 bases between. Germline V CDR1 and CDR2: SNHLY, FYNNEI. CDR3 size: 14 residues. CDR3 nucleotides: TGTGCCAGCAGTGAACGACAGGTCGCCTACGAGCAGTACTTC. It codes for CASSERQVAYEQYF.

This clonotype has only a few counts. Here the CDR3 reads CASSLVQAYGYTF. Written as DNA, the CDR3 is TGTGCCAGCAGCTTAGTACAGGCCTATGGCTACACCTTC. This sequence joins TRBV7-2 and TRBJ1-2, with a possible D match to TRBD1 (5 bases). Germline V gene sequence: CDR1 SGHTA, CDR2 FQGNSA. The CDR3 is made up of 13 amino acids. Between the trimmed V and J ends, which lost 1 base and 4 bases, there was a span of 7 bases.

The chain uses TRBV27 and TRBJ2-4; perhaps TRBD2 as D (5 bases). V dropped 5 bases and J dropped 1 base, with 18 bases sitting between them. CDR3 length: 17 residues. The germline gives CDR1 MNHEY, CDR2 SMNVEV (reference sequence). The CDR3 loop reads CASSTPPGVGAKNIQYF. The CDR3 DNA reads TGTGCCAGCAGTACTCCCCCCGGGGTGGGGGCCAAAAACATTCAGTACTTC.

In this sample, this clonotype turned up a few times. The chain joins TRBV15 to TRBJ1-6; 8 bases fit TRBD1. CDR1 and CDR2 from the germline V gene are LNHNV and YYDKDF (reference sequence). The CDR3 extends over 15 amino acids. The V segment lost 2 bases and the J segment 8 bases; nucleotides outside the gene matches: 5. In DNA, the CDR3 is TGTGCCACCAGCAGAACTGACAGGGGTGATTCACCCCTCCACTTT. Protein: CATSRTDRGDSPLHF.